The subject of this entry is one T cell receptor (beta chain). The antigen remains undetermined. Using immunoSEQ multiplex PCR, the repertoire was profiled, and TCRdb retains in-frame clones only, with some absent. The sample lists about 100,000 clones, approximately 83% occurring once. The data stem from a study of PD-1 blockade in classical Hodgkin lymphoma. For the study at large: Every 2 weeks, patients got 3 mg/kg intravenous nivolumab.

Germline-derived CDR1 and CDR2 are ENHRY and SYGVKD. V lost 5 bases to trimming and J lost 0 bases; unmatched junction nucleotides: 4. The CDR3 contains 17 residues. Notes on the study in general: Patients newly diagnosed and complete responders had comparable baseline diversity. As was reported, newly diagnosed patients showed lower baseline TCR diversity than healthy donors did.

All trial patients relapsed after autologous stem cell transplantation. Best responses fell into complete response, partial response or progressive disease. Sequences were derived from peripheral blood mononuclear cells (PBMCs), sampled at baseline. The clonotype originates from a human donor with classical Hodgkin lymphoma. The chain links TRBV10-3 to TRBJ2-6, with 10 nucleotides matching TRBD1. The CDR3 sequence is CAISQGQGSSGANVLTF. DNA of the CDR3: TGTGCCATCAGTCAGGGACAGGGGAGCTCTGGGGCCAACGTCCTGACTTTC.